This T cell receptor beta chain was retrieved from a study of blood T cell repertoires in COVID-19. The germline V gene encodes CDR1 PRHDT and CDR2 FYEKMQ (reference sequence). This CDR3 spans 13 amino acids. Trimming pared 3 bases from V and 5 bases from J, leaving 10 bases between. The repertoire was sequenced with immunoSEQ multiplex PCR; TCRdb's copy has only in-frame clones and lacks some. Of roughly 200,000 clones in the sample, about 70% were seen once. This clonotype originated in a woman aged 50 to 60 with active or convalescent COVID-19. The rearrangement links TRBV13 to TRBJ1-1, with no clear D. Sequencing input: peripheral blood. The chain's CDR3 is CASSFGRGTEAFF. CDR3 DNA: TGTGCCAGCAGCTTCGGTCGCGGGACTGAAGCTTTCTTT.